These 13 T cell receptor beta chains came from one sample sequenced in a study of long-term antiretroviral therapy in people with HIV. An immunoSEQ assay, version v3.0, was performed at survey level. The assay was immunoSEQ multiplex PCR, and TCRdb's table has in-frame clones only and misses some. In the table there are 23,000 or so clones, 60% to 85% of which are singletons. Here the sequenced sample was unsorted PBMCs, taken 2.1 years after starting antiretroviral therapy. Receptors originate from a man aged 25-45 years with HIV.

This sequence joins TRBV28 and TRBJ1-5, with 7 nucleotides matching TRBD1. The length of the CDR3 is 16 residues. V lost 6 bases, J lost 4 bases, and 12 bases stayed unmatched. Germline lookup yields CDR1 MDHEN and CDR2 SYDVKM. CDR3 nucleotides: TGTGCCAGCAGCCCCCGTACGTGGGACAGTAATCAGCCCCAGCATTTT. Its protein product is CASSPRTWDSNQPQHF.

This chain joins TRBV30 and TRBJ1-5; no definite D call. Per the germline V gene, CDR1 is GTSNPN and CDR2 is SVGIG (reference sequence). This CDR3 contains 13 residues. Between the trimmed V and J ends, which lost 3 bases and 3 bases, there was a span of 9 bases. CDR3: CAWSGRDNQPQHF. In DNA, the CDR3 is TGTGCCTGGAGCGGACGGGACAATCAGCCCCAGCATTTT.

This clone showed up just once. The J gene is TRBJ2-7, the V gene TRBV6-1; no reliable D call. From germline, CDR1 is MNHNS and CDR2 SASEGT. Deletions cut 1 base from V and 3 bases from J, with 7 bases between. This CDR3 comprises 13 residues. The CDR3 here is CASSEGRYYEQYF. The CDR3 coding sequence is TGTGCCAGCAGTGAAGGACGGTACTACGAGCAGTACTTC.

This clone was found once. V gene TRBV29-1 combines with J gene TRBJ1-4; D uncertain. The V gene's germline CDR1 is SQVTM and CDR2 ANQGSEA. V dropped 5 bases and J dropped 2 bases, with 3 bases sitting between them. The CDR3 is 11 residues long. CDR3 coding DNA: TGCAGCGTTCGGACTAATGAAAAACTGTTTTTT. This sequence encodes CSVRTNEKLFF.

The chain carries TRBV19 and TRBJ2-7, with D possibly TRBD1 on 5 matching bases. The CDR3 has 15 amino acids. The V gene's germline CDR1 is LNHDA and CDR2 SQIVND (reference sequence). Trimming took off 6 bases at V and 4 bases at J, with 19 bases between the two ends. DNA of the CDR3: TGTGCCAGTAGACCGCAGACAGCGCAGGGTTACGAGCAGTACTTC. Amino acid sequence: CASRPQTAQGYEQYF.

The DNA for the CDR3 is TGTGCCAGCAGTCCCCCGACCGATGAAAAACTGTTTTTT. Its translation is CASSPPTDEKLFF. V usage is TRBV28 and J usage is TRBJ1-4; no clear D. This CDR3 has 13 amino acids. CDR1 MDHEN and CDR2 SYDVKM come from the germline V gene. The V and J ends lost 5 bases and 6 bases respectively, with 10 bases between them.

The gene calls are TRBV20-1 and TRBJ2-7, with a weak D call TRBD2 (6 bases). This CDR3 contains 11 residues. V was shortened by 6 bases and J by 6 bases, with 12 bases between the two germline ends. Per germline, CDR1 DFQATT and CDR2 SNEGSKA (reference sequence). The DNA of the CDR3 is TGCAGTGCACAACGGGGGTCCGAGCAGTACTTC. Amino acid sequence: CSAQRGSEQYF.

V usage is TRBV30 and J usage is TRBJ2-7; 7 positions agree with TRBD1. The CDR3 sequence is 14 residues long. Trimming took 0 bases from V and 2 from J; bases not matched to a gene: 4. CDR1 is GTSNPN, CDR2 SVGIG, per germline (reference sequence). CDR3 DNA: TGTGCCTGGAGTGTACTGCAGGGGGCCTACGAGCAGTACTTC. Encoded protein: CAWSVLQGAYEQYF.

J is TRBJ1-1 and V is TRBV19; D unclear. Germline V gene sequence: CDR1 LNHDA, CDR2 SQIVND (reference sequence). This CDR3 has 12 residues. Trimming left V 1 base short and J 8 bases short, with 8 bases between. CDR3 in amino acids: CASSIVAGEAFF. The CDR3 coding sequence is TGTGCCAGTAGTATAGTAGCGGGGGAAGCTTTCTTT.

The V call is TRBV4-1, the J call TRBJ1-5; TRBD1 matches at 7 bases. The CDR3 length is 16 residues. J gave up 5 bases and V 0 bases, and 7 bases lay outside the gene matches. Per the germline V gene, CDR1 is MGHRA and CDR2 is YSYEKL. The CDR3 DNA sequence: TGCGCCAGCAGCCAAGATAGGGGGCAGGGATATCAGCCCCAGCATTTT. It translates to CASSQDRGQGYQPQHF.

The chain employs TRBV30 and TRBJ1-3; D is unclear. V lost 3 bases, J lost 0 bases, and 12 bases lay in between. Looked up from germline, CDR1 is GTSNPN and CDR2 is SVGIG (reference sequence). CDR3 size: 15 residues. The CDR3 DNA follows: TGTGCCTGGAGCGTTGGAGACACCTCTGGAAACACCATATATTTT. Protein sequence: CAWSVGDTSGNTIYF.

The chain has TRBV5-1 and TRBJ2-3; D possibly corresponds to TRBD1 (6 bases). V was shortened by 4 bases and J by 1 base, with 13 bases between the two germline ends. Germline V gene data show CDR1 as SGHRS and CDR2 as YFSETQ. The CDR3 totals 15 residues. The CDR3 here is CASSPTGPGTDTQYF. In DNA form, the CDR3 reads TGCGCCAGCAGCCCCACAGGGCCCGGCACAGATACGCAGTATTTT.

CDR3 nucleotides: TGCGCCAGCAGCCGACTAGCGGGTGAAGAGACCCAGTACTTC. Amino acids: CASSRLAGEETQYF. The rearrangement links TRBV5-1 to TRBJ2-5; 10 positions agree with TRBD2. The J segment lost 3 bases and the V segment lost 4 bases, leaving 3 bases of the junction unmatched. The CDR3 consists of 14 residues. The germline V gene has CDR1 SGHRS and CDR2 YFSETQ.